This TCR beta chain was captured by sequencing in a study of radiation and T cells in renal cell carcinoma. The repertoire was sequenced with immunoSEQ multiplex PCR; TCRdb's copy has only in-frame clones and lacks some. The sample records around 160,000 clones, 88% being singletons. The time point: baseline pretreatment blood. Noted treatment: 15 Gy SBRT to primary tumor, nephrectomy 4 weeks later. With respect to this clone: Its antigen is not identified.

Findings and caveats of the study: Pretreatment tumor biopsies were lacking, so baseline clonotypes are unknown.

The CDR3 is made up of 15 amino acids. Germline V lookup: CDR1 MDHEN, CDR2 SYDVKM. V trimming: 4 bases; J trimming: 6 bases; junction bases outside the gene matches: 9. This specimen was blood, taken from a patient whose treatment included radiotherapy and nephrectomy. V gene TRBV28 combines with J gene TRBJ2-4, with TRBD2 matching 7 bases. This TCR came from a woman in her sixties or seventies with renal cell carcinoma. The CDR3 sequence is CASSYEKRGSNIQYF. In DNA form, the CDR3 reads TGTGCCAGCAGTTATGAGAAGCGGGGTTCAAACATTCAGTACTTC.